The sequence of this TCR beta chain was determined in a study of cytomegalovirus exposure and HLA in healthy donors. With V trimmed by 5 bases and J by 0 bases, 5 bases remained unmatched. Germline V gene sequence: CDR1 SGHTA, CDR2 FQGNSA. CDR3 size: 16 residues. Vbeta (60) and Jbeta (13) primers were used in the PCR. Clones were sequenced by immunoSEQ multiplex PCR, and TCRdb holds only the in-frame ones, with some missing. This sample yields 90,000 to 120,000 clones, of which 60% to 75% are seen a single time; about 8% belongs to the top ten. This clone has more than one count but fewer than ten. The genes are TRBV7-2 and TRBJ2-1, with 9 bases lining up with TRBD1. This sequence was found in a man younger than 40 in good health and CMV-seronegative. Source material: PBMCs. The CDR3 protein is CASSQMTGGSYNEQFF. In nucleotides, the CDR3 is TGTGCCAGCAGCCAGATGACAGGGGGCTCCTACAATGAGCAGTTCTTC.